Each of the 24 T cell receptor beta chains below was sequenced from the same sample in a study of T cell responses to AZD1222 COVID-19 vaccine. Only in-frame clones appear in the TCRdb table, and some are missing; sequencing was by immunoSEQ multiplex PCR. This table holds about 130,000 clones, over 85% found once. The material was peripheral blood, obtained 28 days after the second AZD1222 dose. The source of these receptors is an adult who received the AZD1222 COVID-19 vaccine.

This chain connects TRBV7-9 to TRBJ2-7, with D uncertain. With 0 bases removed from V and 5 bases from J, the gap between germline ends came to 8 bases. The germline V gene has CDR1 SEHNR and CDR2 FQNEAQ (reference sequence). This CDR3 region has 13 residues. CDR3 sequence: CASSLAQVHEQYF. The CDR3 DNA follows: TGTGCCAGCAGCTTAGCGCAGGTCCACGAGCAGTACTTC.

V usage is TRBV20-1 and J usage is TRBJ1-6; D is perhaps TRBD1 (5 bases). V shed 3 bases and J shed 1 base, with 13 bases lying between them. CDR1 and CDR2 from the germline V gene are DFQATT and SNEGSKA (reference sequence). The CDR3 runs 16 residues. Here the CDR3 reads CSASWIGGSYNSPLHF. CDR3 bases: TGCAGTGCTAGTTGGATCGGGGGGTCCTATAATTCACCCCTCCACTTT.

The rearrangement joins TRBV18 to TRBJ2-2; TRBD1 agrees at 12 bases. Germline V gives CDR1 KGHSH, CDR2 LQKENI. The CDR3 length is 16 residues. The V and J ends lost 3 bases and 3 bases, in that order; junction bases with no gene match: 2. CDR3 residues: CASSPGQGAYTGELFF. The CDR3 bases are TGTGCCAGCTCACCGGGACAGGGGGCATACACCGGGGAGCTGTTTTTT.

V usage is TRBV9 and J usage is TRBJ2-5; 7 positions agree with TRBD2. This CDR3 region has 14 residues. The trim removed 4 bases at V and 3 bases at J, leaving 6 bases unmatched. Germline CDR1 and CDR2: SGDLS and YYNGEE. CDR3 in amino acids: CASSPPGGEETQYF. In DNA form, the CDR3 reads TGTGCCAGCAGCCCCCCGGGGGGAGAAGAGACCCAGTACTTC. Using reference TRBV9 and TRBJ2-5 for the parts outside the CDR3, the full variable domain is DSGVTQTPKHLITATGQRVTLRCSPRSGDLSVYWYQQSLDQGLQFLIQYYNGEERAKGNILERFSAQQFPDLHSELNLSSLELGDSALYFCASSPPGGEETQYFGPGTRLLVL.

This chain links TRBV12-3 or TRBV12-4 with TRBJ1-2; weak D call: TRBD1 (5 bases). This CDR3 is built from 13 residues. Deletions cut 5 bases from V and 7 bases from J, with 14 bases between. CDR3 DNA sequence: TGTGCCAGCAGTCCCCCGTCTGGGGGTGGCTACACCTTC. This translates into CASSPPSGGGYTF.

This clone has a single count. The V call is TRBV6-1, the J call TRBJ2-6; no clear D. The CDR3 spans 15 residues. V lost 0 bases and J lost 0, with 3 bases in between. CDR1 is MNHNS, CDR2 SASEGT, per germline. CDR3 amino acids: CASSEAYSGANVLTF. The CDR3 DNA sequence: TGTGCCAGCAGTGAAGCGTACTCTGGGGCCAACGTCCTGACTTTC.

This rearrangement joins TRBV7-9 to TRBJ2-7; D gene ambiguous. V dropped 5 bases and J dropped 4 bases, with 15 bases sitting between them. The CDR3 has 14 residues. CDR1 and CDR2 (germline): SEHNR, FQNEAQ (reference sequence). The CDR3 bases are TGTGCCAGCAGCACCATAGGGCTAGAGTACGAGCAGTACTTC. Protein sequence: CASSTIGLEYEQYF.

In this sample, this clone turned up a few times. This CDR3 reads CASSLVPTGGTEAFF. The CDR3 DNA is TGTGCCAGCAGCTTAGTCCCTACAGGGGGTACTGAAGCTTTCTTT. The chain links TRBV7-2 to TRBJ1-1; 8 bases align to TRBD1. The CDR3 runs to 15 residues. The trim removed 1 base at V and 5 bases at J, leaving 6 bases unmatched. The V gene's germline CDR1 is SGHTA and CDR2 FQGNSA.

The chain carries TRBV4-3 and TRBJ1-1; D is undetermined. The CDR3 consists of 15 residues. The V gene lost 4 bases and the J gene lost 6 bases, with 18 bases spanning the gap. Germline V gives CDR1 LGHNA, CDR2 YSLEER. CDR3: CASSPSTLMSSEAFF. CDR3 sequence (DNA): TGCGCCAGCAGCCCCTCGACTCTTATGAGCTCTGAAGCTTTCTTT.

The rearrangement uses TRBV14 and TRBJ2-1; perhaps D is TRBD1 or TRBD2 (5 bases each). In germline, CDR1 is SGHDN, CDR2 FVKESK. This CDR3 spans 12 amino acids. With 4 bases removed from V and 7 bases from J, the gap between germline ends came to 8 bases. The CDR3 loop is CASSPWGNEQFF. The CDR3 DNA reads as TGTGCCAGCAGCCCCTGGGGGAATGAGCAGTTCTTC.

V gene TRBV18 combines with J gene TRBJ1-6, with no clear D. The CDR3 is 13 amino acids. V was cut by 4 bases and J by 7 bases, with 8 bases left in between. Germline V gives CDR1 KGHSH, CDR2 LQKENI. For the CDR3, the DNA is TGTGCCAGCTCACGGGCCGAGAATTCACCCCTCCACTTT. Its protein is CASSRAENSPLHF. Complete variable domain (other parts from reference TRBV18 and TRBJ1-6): NAGVMQNPRHLVRRRGQEARLRCSPMKGHSHVYWYRQLPEEGLKFMVYLQKENIIDESGMPKERFSAEFPKEGPSILRIQQVVRGDSAAYFCASSRAENSPLHFGNGTRLTVT.

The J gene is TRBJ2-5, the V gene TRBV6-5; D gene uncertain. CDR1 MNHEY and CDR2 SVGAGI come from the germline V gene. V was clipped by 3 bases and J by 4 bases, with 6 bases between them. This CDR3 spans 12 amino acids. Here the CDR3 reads CASSYYGETQYF. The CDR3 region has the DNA TGTGCCAGCAGTTATTATGGAGAGACCCAGTACTTC.

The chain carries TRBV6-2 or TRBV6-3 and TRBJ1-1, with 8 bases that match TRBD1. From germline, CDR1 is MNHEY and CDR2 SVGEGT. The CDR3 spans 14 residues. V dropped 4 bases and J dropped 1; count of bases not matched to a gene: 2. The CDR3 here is CASSFDRGNTEAFF. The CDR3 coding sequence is TGTGCCAGCAGTTTTGACAGGGGGAACACTGAAGCTTTCTTT.

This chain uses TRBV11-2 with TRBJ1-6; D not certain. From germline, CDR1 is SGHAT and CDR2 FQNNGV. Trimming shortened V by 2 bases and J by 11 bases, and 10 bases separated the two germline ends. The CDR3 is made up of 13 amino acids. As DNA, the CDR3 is TGTGCCAGCAGCTTATATCCGCAGGCACCCCTCCACTTT. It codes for CASSLYPQAPLHF. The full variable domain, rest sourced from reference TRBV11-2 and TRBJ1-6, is EAGVAQSPRYKIIEKRQSVAFWCNPISGHATLYWYQQILGQGPKLLIQFQNNGVVDDSQLPKDRFSAERLKGVDSTLKIQPAKLEDSAVYLCASSLYPQAPLHFGNGTRLTVT.

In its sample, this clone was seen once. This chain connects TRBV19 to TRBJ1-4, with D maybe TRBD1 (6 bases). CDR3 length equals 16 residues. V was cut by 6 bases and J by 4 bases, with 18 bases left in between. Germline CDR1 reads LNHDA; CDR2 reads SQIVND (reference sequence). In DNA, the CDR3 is TGTGCCAGTAGGGAAGGAACAGGAGGGGGTAATGAAAAACTGTTTTTT. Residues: CASREGTGGGNEKLFF.

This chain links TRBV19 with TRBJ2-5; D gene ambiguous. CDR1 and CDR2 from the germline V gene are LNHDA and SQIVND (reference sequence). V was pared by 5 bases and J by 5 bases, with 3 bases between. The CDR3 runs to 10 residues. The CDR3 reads CASSVETQYF. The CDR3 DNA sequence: TGTGCCAGTAGTGTGGAGACCCAGTACTTC.

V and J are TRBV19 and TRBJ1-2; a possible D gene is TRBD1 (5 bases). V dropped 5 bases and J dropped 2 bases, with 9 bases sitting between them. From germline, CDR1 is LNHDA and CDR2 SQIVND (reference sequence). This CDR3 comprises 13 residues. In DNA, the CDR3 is TGTGCCAGTAGTGAGGGGCGGAACTATGGCTACACCTTC. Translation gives CASSEGRNYGYTF.

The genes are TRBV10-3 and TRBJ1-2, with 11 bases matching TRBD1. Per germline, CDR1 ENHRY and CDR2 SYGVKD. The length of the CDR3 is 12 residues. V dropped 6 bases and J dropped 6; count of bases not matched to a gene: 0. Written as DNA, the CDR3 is TGTGCCATCAGGGGACAGGGGGATGGCTACACCTTC. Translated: CAIRGQGDGYTF.

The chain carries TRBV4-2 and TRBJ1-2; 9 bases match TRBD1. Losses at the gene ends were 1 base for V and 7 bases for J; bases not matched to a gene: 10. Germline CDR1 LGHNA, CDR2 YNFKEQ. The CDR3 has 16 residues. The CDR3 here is CASSQGGTGQIGGYTF. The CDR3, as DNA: TGTGCCAGCAGCCAAGGAGGGACAGGGCAAATAGGTGGCTACACCTTC.

CDR3 amino acids: CSASPGAKNIQYF. The CDR3 DNA follows: TGCAGTGCTAGTCCGGGGGCCAAAAACATTCAGTACTTC. The rearrangement links TRBV20-1 to TRBJ2-4, with a tentative D call TRBD2 (5 bases). V was cut by 3 bases and J by 1 base, with 7 bases left in between. Germline V lookup: CDR1 DFQATT, CDR2 SNEGSKA (reference sequence). This CDR3 comprises 13 residues.

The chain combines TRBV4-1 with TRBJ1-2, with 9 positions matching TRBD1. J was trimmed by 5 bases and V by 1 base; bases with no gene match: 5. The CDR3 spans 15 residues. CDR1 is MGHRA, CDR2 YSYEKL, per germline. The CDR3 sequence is CASSQVDDRGYGYTF. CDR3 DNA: TGCGCCAGCAGCCAAGTTGATGACAGGGGGTATGGCTACACCTTC.

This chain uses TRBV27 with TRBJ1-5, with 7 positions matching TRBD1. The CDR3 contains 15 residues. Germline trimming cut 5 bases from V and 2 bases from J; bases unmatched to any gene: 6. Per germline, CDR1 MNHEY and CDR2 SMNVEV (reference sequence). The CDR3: CASSRQGVGNQPQHF. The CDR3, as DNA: TGTGCCAGCAGTCGACAGGGTGTGGGCAATCAGCCCCAGCATTTT.

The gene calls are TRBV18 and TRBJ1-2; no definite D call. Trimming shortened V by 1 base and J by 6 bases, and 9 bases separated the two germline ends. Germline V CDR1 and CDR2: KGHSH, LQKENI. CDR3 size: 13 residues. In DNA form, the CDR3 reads TGTGCCAGCTCACCACTCGGCCGGAATGGCTACACCTTC. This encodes CASSPLGRNGYTF.

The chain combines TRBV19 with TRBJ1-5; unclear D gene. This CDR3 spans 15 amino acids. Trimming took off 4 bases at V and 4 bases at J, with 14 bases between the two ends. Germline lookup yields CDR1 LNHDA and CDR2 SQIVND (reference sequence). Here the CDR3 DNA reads TGTGCCAGTAGTACGGGTCAACCTGGAAATCAGCCCCAGCATTTT. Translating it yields CASSTGQPGNQPQHF.